The 22 T cell receptor beta chains reported below all come from one sample, sequenced in a study of response to subunit inactivated influenza vaccine (dated by TCRdb to the late 2010s). Receptors were amplified or captured by RT-PCR. Sequencing used an Illumina HiSeq 2500. TCRdb redid the processing of the public reads, applying fastp at Q25 and MiXCR, and retained in-frame beta chains. Entries that share a CDR3 protein sequence are merged under the most common genes and DNA. Counted in this sample were hundreds of thousands of distinct CDR3 sequences; approximately 23% of them appeared once. The top ten clonotypes cover about 9.4% of the sample. The sample here was PBMCs from blood, taken less than 22 months after vaccination. The receptors come from a man in his fifties or sixties who received an inactivated influenza vaccine. Donor details come from another sample of the same person, matched by shared clones.

This clonotype was counted many times. V gene TRBV6-1 combines with J gene TRBJ1-2; TRBD1 might be the D (5 bases). Germline V gene sequence: CDR1 MNHNS, CDR2 SASEGT. The CDR3 extends over 16 amino acids. Trimming took off 6 bases at V and 7 bases at J, with 24 bases between the two ends. The CDR3 nucleotides read TGTGCCAGCAGGCCCCCTGAGGGGCGCGTTTCTCGTGGCTACACCTTC. The encoded protein is CASRPPEGRVSRGYTF.

The rearrangement joins TRBV7-2 to TRBJ2-2; a possible D gene is TRBD1 (5 bases). Trimming pared 5 bases from V and 4 bases from J, leaving 14 bases between. The CDR3 covers 15 residues. CDR1 and CDR2 from the germline V gene are SGHTA and FQGNSA. The CDR3 loop reads CASSPADSGTGELFF. In nucleotides, the CDR3 is TGTGCCAGCAGCCCAGCAGACAGTGGCACCGGGGAGCTGTTTTTT.

This clonotype has a handful of counts. This rearrangement joins TRBV6-5 to TRBJ2-1, with 11 bases lining up with TRBD2. The germline V gene has CDR1 MNHEY and CDR2 SVGAGI. V was pared by 2 bases and J by 9 bases, with 6 bases of the junction left unmatched. The CDR3 has 15 amino acids. CDR3 sequence (DNA): TGTGCCAGCAGTTACGTAGCGGGAGGGACCGGTGAGCAGTTCTTC. It is translated as CASSYVAGGTGEQFF.

This clonotype turned up a few times. This chain links TRBV5-1 with TRBJ1-3; the match to TRBD1 covers 7 bases. This CDR3 has 17 residues. Losses at the gene ends were 0 bases for V and 2 bases for J; bases not matched to a gene: 8. In germline, CDR1 is SGHRS, CDR2 YFSETQ. CDR3 DNA: TGCGCCAGCAGCTTGGCCGAGGGGGCGCGGACTGGAAACACCATATATTTT. Translated: CASSLAEGARTGNTIYF.

The chain recombines TRBV20-1 with TRBJ1-5; no clear D. CDR3 length: 16 amino acids. V shed 1 base and J shed 0 bases, with 13 bases lying between them. The germline V gene has CDR1 DFQATT and CDR2 SNEGSKA (reference sequence). CDR3 nucleotides: TGCAGTGCTAGAGTACCTAAAGGGCATAGCAATCAGCCCCAGCATTTT. Protein sequence: CSARVPKGHSNQPQHF.

V and J are TRBV6-5 and TRBJ2-7; a possible D gene is TRBD2 (5 bases). The CDR3 contains 13 residues. The V and J ends lost 4 bases and 9 bases respectively, with 16 bases between them. The V gene's germline CDR1 is MNHEY and CDR2 SVGAGI. CDR3: CASSFTRTGGQYF. The CDR3 coding sequence is TGTGCCAGCAGTTTTACCCGGACTGGTGGGCAGTACTTC.

CDR3 bases: TGCGCCAGCAGCCAAGTCGGAGGGAGGGGTGAAAAACTGTTTTTT. Amino acid sequence: CASSQVGGRGEKLFF. The chain links TRBV4-1 to TRBJ1-4, with D perhaps TRBD1 (5 bases). This CDR3 is 15 amino acids long. Germline-derived CDR1 and CDR2 are MGHRA and YSYEKL. V gave up 1 base and J gave up 7 bases, with 13 bases separating them.

This rearrangement joins TRBV20-1 to TRBJ1-6; the match to TRBD1 covers 7 bases. The germline CDR1 and CDR2 sequences are DFQATT and SNEGSKA (reference sequence). The CDR3 sequence is 15 residues long. The ends lost 5 bases at V and 0 bases at J; junction bases unmatched: 4. The DNA of the CDR3 is TGCAGTGCTCCAGACAGGGCCTCCTATAATTCACCCCTCCACTTT. Translation gives CSAPDRASYNSPLHF.

A few counts support this clonotype. This chain uses TRBV6-2 or TRBV6-3 with TRBJ1-1; tentative D call: TRBD1 (5 bases). Trimming took 6 bases from V and 4 from J, leaving 15 bases between them. Germline values: CDR1 MNHEY, CDR2 SVGEGT. The CDR3 length is 14 residues. The CDR3 region is CASRRTSGSTEAFF. The CDR3 DNA reads as TGTGCCAGCAGACGTACCTCAGGGTCCACTGAAGCTTTCTTT.

The chain combines TRBV20-1 with TRBJ2-3; 7 bases map to TRBD1. CDR1 is DFQATT and CDR2 is SNEGSKA in the germline V gene (reference sequence). The CDR3 spans 15 residues. The V and J ends lost 4 bases and 6 bases, in that order; junction bases with no gene match: 13. This CDR3 is CSATSGRGQLDTQYF. The CDR3 DNA follows: TGCAGTGCTACCAGCGGTAGGGGGCAATTGGATACGCAGTATTTT.

The chain employs TRBV6-5 and TRBJ1-1, with a possible D match to TRBD1 (5 bases). V lost 0 bases, J lost 3 bases, and 11 bases lay in between. The V gene's germline CDR1 is MNHEY and CDR2 SVGAGI. This CDR3 is 15 amino acids long. CDR3 in DNA: TGTGCCAGCAGTTACTCCGGGGGTCGGGACACTGAAGCTTTCTTT. Translation gives CASSYSGGRDTEAFF.

This clonotype was detected a few times. This rearrangement joins TRBV29-1 to TRBJ2-3, with a tentative D call TRBD2 (5 bases). With 4 bases removed from V and 4 bases from J, the gap between germline ends came to 12 bases. This CDR3 has 13 residues. CDR1 is SQVTM and CDR2 is ANQGSEA in the germline V gene. CDR3 in amino acids: CSVALVTADTQYF. The CDR3 DNA is TGCAGCGTTGCACTAGTAACGGCAGATACGCAGTATTTT.

This clonotype was counted a few times. The chain combines TRBV4-1 with TRBJ2-7, with D maybe TRBD1 (6 bases). Germline V CDR1 and CDR2: MGHRA, YSYEKL. CDR3 length equals 17 residues. Trimming pared 0 bases from V and 0 bases from J, leaving 15 bases between. The CDR3 loop reads CASSQDKGGRGSYEQYF. CDR3 nucleotides: TGCGCCAGCAGCCAAGATAAGGGCGGCAGGGGCTCCTACGAGCAGTACTTC.

The genes are TRBV4-3 and TRBJ1-1, with TRBD1 as a possible D gene (6 bases). Germline values: CDR1 LGHNA, CDR2 YSLEER. The CDR3 extends over 16 amino acids. V was trimmed by 0 bases and J by 1 base, leaving 12 bases between them. The CDR3 coding sequence is TGCGCCAGCAGCCAAGATATCAGGACAGAGAACACTGAAGCTTTCTTT. As protein: CASSQDIRTENTEAFF.

This clonotype was counted a few times. V usage is TRBV19 and J usage is TRBJ1-1; D is ambiguous. Trimming removed 5 bases at V and 6 bases at J, with 7 bases between. The CDR3 loop spans 11 amino acids. The germline CDR1 and CDR2 sequences are LNHDA and SQIVND (reference sequence). The CDR3 DNA reads TGTGCCAGTAGTTGGGCAGCTGAAGCTTTCTTT. Encoded protein: CASSWAAEAFF.

A few counts support this clonotype. The gene calls are TRBV12-3 or TRBV12-4 and TRBJ1-1; D call uncertain. This CDR3 is built from 15 residues. V was shortened by 1 base and J by 2 bases, with 11 bases between the two germline ends. The CDR3 here is CASSLGLGGNTEAFF. In DNA form, the CDR3 reads TGTGCCAGCAGTTTAGGGCTCGGTGGAAACACTGAAGCTTTCTTT.

The J gene is TRBJ2-4, the V gene TRBV29-1, with a tentative D call TRBD1 (6 bases). Germline-derived CDR1 and CDR2 are SQVTM and ANQGSEA. The V end was cut by 2 bases, the J end by 5 bases, with 7 bases between. The CDR3 extends over 12 amino acids. CDR3 sequence reads: CSVESGENIQYF. CDR3 in DNA: TGCAGCGTTGAATCAGGGGAAAACATTCAGTACTTC.

A few counts support this clonotype. CDR3 region: CASSPAPPDTQYF. The CDR3 nucleotides read TGTGCCAGCAGCCCTGCACCTCCAGATACGCAGTATTTT. The chain recombines TRBV7-3 with TRBJ2-3; D ambiguous. V was clipped by 5 bases and J by 4 bases, with 10 bases between them. Germline V lookup: CDR1 SGHTA, CDR2 FQGTGA. The CDR3 length is 13 residues.

This chain joins TRBV20-1 and TRBJ2-3, with 7 bases aligning to TRBD1. Trimming cost V 4 bases and J 1 base; bases outside gene matches: 11. Germline CDR1 is DFQATT and CDR2 is SNEGSKA (reference sequence). The CDR3 contains 16 residues. The CDR3 region is CSATSPDRDGTDTQYF. DNA of the CDR3: TGCAGTGCTACCTCCCCCGACAGGGATGGCACAGATACGCAGTATTTT.

This chain links TRBV10-3 with TRBJ1-2, with TRBD1 as a possible D gene (5 bases). The CDR3 runs 14 residues. CDR1 and CDR2 from the germline V gene are ENHRY and SYGVKD. The V and J ends lost 6 bases and 5 bases respectively, with 16 bases between them. CDR3 DNA: TGTGCCATCAGAACGGGTCGTGGGGCTTATGGCTACACCTTC. It encodes CAIRTGRGAYGYTF.

This chain connects TRBV28 to TRBJ2-7; 8 bases agree with TRBD1. The CDR3 runs 17 residues. Germline values: CDR1 MDHEN, CDR2 SYDVKM. V was clipped by 5 bases and J by 3 bases; unmatched bases: 15. Here the CDR3 DNA reads TGTGCCAGCAGTCATCAGACCGGGACAGGCAATAGCTACGAGCAGTACTTC. It codes for CASSHQTGTGNSYEQYF. Filled out from reference TRBV28 and TRBJ2-7, the complete variable domain reads DVKVTQSSRYLVKRTGEKVFLECVQDMDHENMFWYRQDPGLGLRLIYFSYDVKMKEKGDIPEGYSVSREKKERFSLILESASTNQTSMYLCASSHQTGTGNSYEQYFGPGTRLTVT.

The chain couples TRBV7-2 to TRBJ1-2; 7 bases fit TRBD1. CDR3 length: 15 amino acids. The J segment lost 7 bases and the V segment lost 1 base, leaving 9 bases of the junction unmatched. The germline gives CDR1 SGHTA, CDR2 FQGNSA. The CDR3 is CASSLVGTEAGGYTF. DNA of the CDR3: TGTGCCAGCAGCTTAGTTGGGACAGAGGCCGGTGGCTACACCTTC.